These T cell receptor beta chains were read from a single sample in a study of T cell changes during pregnancy in multiple sclerosis. Generated by immunoSEQ multiplex PCR, the TCRdb table keeps only in-frame clones and is missing some. The sample lists under 85,000 clones; under 95% were seen once. The material sequenced was CD4+ T cells from peripheral blood mononuclear cells, taken in the second trimester of pregnancy. The receptors here all came from a female donor with multiple sclerosis, enrolled in a pregnancy study. Each CDR3 is given with its conserved first and last residue. The order of the fields is clone size, D gene, J gene, V gene, CDR3 DNA, CDR3 protein. The D gene is left open where the match is weak. For some rows the clone size is stated as once, few or many, or as a class when expanded; others skip it.

-	-	TRBJ2-4	TRBV5-8	TGTGCCAGCAGCTTAGCGGACCCATCAGCCAAAAACATTCAGTACTTC	CASSLADPSAKNIQYF
-	-	TRBJ2-1	TRBV29-1	TGCAGCGCGGCTCGGGGGGCTCTGAACAATGAGCAGTTCTTC	CSAARGALNNEQFF
-	-	TRBJ2-7	TRBV4-2	TGTGCCAGCAGCCAAGATGGACTCCTCAGCGCCTACGAGCAGTACTTC	CASSQDGLLSAYEQYF
-	TRBD2	TRBJ2-3	TRBV19	TGTGCCAGTAGTAGCCCCCGAGGCGGGAGAGCAGATACGCAGTATTTT	CASSSPRGGRADTQYF
-	-	TRBJ1-2	TRBV30	TGTGCCTGGAGCGATTGGTTGAGGAGCTACACCTTC	CAWSDWLRSYTF
once	TRBD1	TRBJ1-5	TRBV19	TGTGCCAGTAGTATTGCGACAGGGGACTATAGCAATCAGCCCCAGCATTTT	CASSIATGDYSNQPQHF
-	-	TRBJ2-2	TRBV19	TGTGCCAGTAGTCCTCTTTTAGACACCGGGGAGCTGTTTTTT	CASSPLLDTGELFF
-	TRBD1	TRBJ1-1	TRBV7-9	TGTGCCAGCAGCTTGGACAGGGGGCAGCAAGCTTTCTTT	CASSLDRGQQAFF
-	TRBD1	TRBJ2-7	TRBV29-1	TGCAGCGTGGGGGACAGAGGCTACGAGCAGTACTTC	CSVGDRGYEQYF
-	TRBD1	TRBJ2-1	TRBV18	TGTGCCAGCTCACCATTTATCGGACAGGCCTCCTACAATGAGCAGTTCTTC	CASSPFIGQASYNEQFF
few	-	TRBJ1-2	TRBV19	TGTGCCAGTAGTCCCACAGAGGCGGGGGGCTACACCTTC	CASSPTEAGGYTF
-	-	TRBJ2-2	TRBV12-5	TGTGCTAGTGGTTTGGTAGGGGGAGGGGAGCTGTTTTTT	CASGLVGGGELFF
-	-	TRBJ2-5	TRBV13	TGTGCCAGCAGCCGTACTAGGTTAGAGACCCAGTACTTC	CASSRTRLETQYF
-	-	TRBJ1-5	TRBV6-1	TGTGCCAGCAGCATAGGGGGGGGCAATCAGCCCCAGCATTTT	CASSIGGGNQPQHF
-	-	TRBJ2-2	TRBV19	TGTGCCAGTAGTATAGCAGGCGGGTTGAGCGGGGAGCTGTTTTTT	CASSIAGGLSGELFF
-	TRBD1	TRBJ1-6	TRBV7-3	TGTGCCAGCAGCATAAGACAGGGATTAAATTCACCCCTCCACTTT	CASSIRQGLNSPLHF
-	-	TRBJ2-7	TRBV7-9	TGTGCCAGCAGCTTGAACCGGGCCCAGGGGTACGAGCAGTACTTC	CASSLNRAQGYEQYF
-	TRBD1	TRBJ2-3	TRBV27	TGTGCCAGCAGTTTCGGACAGGGTAGCACAGATACGCAGTATTTT	CASSFGQGSTDTQYF
-	-	TRBJ1-6	TRBV19	TGTGCCACCACCCCAGGGGCGAAAAATTCACCCCTCCACTTT	CATTPGAKNSPLHF
-	-	TRBJ1-2	TRBV6-5	TGTGCCAGCAGTTACAGGGGGGGCGGCTACACCTTC	CASSYRGGGYTF
-	-	TRBJ2-5	TRBV7-3	TGTGCCAGCAGCTGGAGCGGAGAAGAGACCCAGTACTTC	CASSWSGEETQYF
-	-	TRBJ2-5	TRBV10-3	TGTGCCACCAAGGGGGAAGAGACCCAGTACTTC	CATKGEETQYF
once	-	TRBJ1-2	TRBV28	TGTGCCACCCTCGGTATCCTGTTCTCGGGCTACACCTTC	CATLGILFSGYTF
-	TRBD2	TRBJ2-5	TRBV10-3	TGTGCCATCAGTGTTGGCGGGGGGGCTGGGGAGACCCAGTACTTC	CAISVGGGAGETQYF
-	-	TRBJ2-1	TRBV20-1	TGCAGTGCTAGCCGCGACAAGCAGTTCTTC	CSASRDKQFF
-	TRBD1	TRBJ1-1	TRBV5-5	TGTGCCAGCGGGCAGGACAGGGACACTGAAGCTTTCTTT	CASGQDRDTEAFF
few	-	TRBJ1-6	TRBV4-1	TGCGCCAGCAGCCAAGGTTTGGCGGGGAATTGGAATTCACCCCTCCACTTT	CASSQGLAGNWNSPLHF